This is a list of T cell receptor beta chains from one sample in a study of CXCR3-negative and CXCR3-positive naive CD8 T cells. With the 5' RACE reads reprocessed, TCRdb shows one record per CDR3 protein and no DNA. The repertoire table contains about 60,000 distinct CDR3 sequences. The sequencing sample was made of naive CXCR3+ CD8+ T cells from blood. These receptors were taken from a human donor in good health. Some clones in this sample may be carry-over from other donors' samples. CDR3s include the opening cysteine and the closing phenylalanine or tryptophan. Fields, in order: CDR3 protein, J gene, V gene.

CASSSGLAGDEQFF | TRBJ2-1 | TRBV11-3
CASSTSRQGETQYF | TRBJ2-5 | TRBV28
CASRSLEGTSGAVLEAFF | TRBJ1-1 | TRBV12-2
CASSLIDYEQYF | TRBJ2-7 | TRBV12-3/TRBV12-4
CASSLVGSSEAFF | TRBJ1-1 | TRBV5-5
CATGRSRYEQYF | TRBJ2-7 | TRBV7-9
CSVGSGVGTGELFF | TRBJ2-2 | TRBV29-1
CASSLDNGQGAFERHRGDTEAFF | TRBJ1-1 | TRBV7-4
CSVDERGAREQYF | TRBJ2-7 | TRBV29-1
CASSHSMDLNEQFF | TRBJ2-1 | TRBV4-3
CASSRTATYEQYF | TRBJ2-7 | TRBV27
CSASPLGHISYEQYF | TRBJ2-7 | TRBV20-1
CASSRGLAGGYNEQFF | TRBJ2-1 | TRBV28
CSVRPLQGVVNTEAFF | TRBJ1-1 | TRBV29-1
CATETRVSSSYNEQFF | TRBJ2-1 | TRBV24-1
CASSQDGVVKVTDTQYF | TRBJ2-3 | TRBV4-3
CSAEGANSYEQYF | TRBJ2-7 | TRBV20-1